The clone carrying this T cell receptor beta chain was seen just once. Its antigen is currently unknown. These data originate in a study of T cell responses to AZD1222 COVID-19 vaccine. Study findings and constraints: Researchers took repertoire samples only after the peak T cell response had come. Researchers report vaccine-associated CD4 TCRs spanning spike, with dominance at 160-218 and 743-854. Nearly half of spike-specific TCRs reportedly go after variant regions that carry no mutations. Just a handful of AZD1222 recipients tested seropositive at baseline.

Sequenced by immunoSEQ multiplex PCR; TCRdb stores in-frame clones only, minus some. This table holds tens of thousands of clones, about 92% found once. The germline CDR1 and CDR2 sequences are SGHNT and YYREEE (reference sequence). V was shortened by 6 bases and J by 7 bases, with 17 bases between the two germline ends. The length of the CDR3 is 15 residues. The input for sequencing was peripheral blood, taken on day 0 of AZD1222 vaccination. The receptor was isolated from an adult in good health. The chain carries TRBV5-4 and TRBJ1-6; D is possibly TRBD1 (5 bases). The DNA of the CDR3 is TGTGCCAGCACTCTAGCAGGGCGCGTAAATTCACCCCTCCACTTT. This codes for CASTLAGRVNSPLHF.